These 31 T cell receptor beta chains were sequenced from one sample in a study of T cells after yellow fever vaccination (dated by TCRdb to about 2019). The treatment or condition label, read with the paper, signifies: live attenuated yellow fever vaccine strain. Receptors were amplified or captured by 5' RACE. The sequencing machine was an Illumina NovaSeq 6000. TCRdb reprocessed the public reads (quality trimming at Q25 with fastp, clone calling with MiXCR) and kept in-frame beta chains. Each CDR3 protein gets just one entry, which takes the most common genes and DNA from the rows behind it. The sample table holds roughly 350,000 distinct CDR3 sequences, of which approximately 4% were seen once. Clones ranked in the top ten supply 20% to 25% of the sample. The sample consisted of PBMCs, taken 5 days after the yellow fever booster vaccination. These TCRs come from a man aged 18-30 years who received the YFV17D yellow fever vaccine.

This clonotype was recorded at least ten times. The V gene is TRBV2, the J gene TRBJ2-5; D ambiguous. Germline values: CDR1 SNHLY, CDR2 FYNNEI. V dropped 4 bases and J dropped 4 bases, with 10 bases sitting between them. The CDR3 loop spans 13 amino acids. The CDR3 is CASSVSPGETQYF. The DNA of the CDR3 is TGTGCCAGCAGTGTGTCGCCAGGAGAGACCCAGTACTTC.

CDR3 in DNA: TGTGCCAGCAGGAAACCGGGACAGGGGTGCTACGAGCAGTACTTC. It is translated as CASRKPGQGCYEQYF. The gene calls are TRBV25-1 and TRBJ2-7; 10 bases match TRBD1. The CDR3 covers 15 residues. V gave up 6 bases and J gave up 3 bases; unmatched junction bases: 8. Per germline, CDR1 MGHDK and CDR2 SYGVNS.

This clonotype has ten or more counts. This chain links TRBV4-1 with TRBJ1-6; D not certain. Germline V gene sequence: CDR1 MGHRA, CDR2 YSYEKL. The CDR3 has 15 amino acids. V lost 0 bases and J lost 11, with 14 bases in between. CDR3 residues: CASSQDRSGRPPLHF. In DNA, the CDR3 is TGCGCCAGCAGCCAAGATCGTTCGGGGAGGCCACCCCTCCACTTT.

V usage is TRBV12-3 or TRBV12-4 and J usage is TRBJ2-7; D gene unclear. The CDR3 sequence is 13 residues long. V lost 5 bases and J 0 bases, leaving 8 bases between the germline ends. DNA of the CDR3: TGTGCCAGCAGTCGAGGACGCTCCTACGAGCAGTACGTC. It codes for CASSRGRSYEQYV.

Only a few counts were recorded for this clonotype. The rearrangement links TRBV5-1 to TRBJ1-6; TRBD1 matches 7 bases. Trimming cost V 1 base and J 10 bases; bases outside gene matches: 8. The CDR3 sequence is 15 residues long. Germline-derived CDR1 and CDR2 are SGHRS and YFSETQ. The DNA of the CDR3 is TGCGCCAGCAGCTTGTCCGACAGGGAGGGATCACCCCTCCACTTT. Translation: CASSLSDREGSPLHF.

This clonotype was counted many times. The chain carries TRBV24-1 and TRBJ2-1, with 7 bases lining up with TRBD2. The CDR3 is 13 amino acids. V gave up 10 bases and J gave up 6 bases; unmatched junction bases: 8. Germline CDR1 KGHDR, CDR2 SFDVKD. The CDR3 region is CATEPPGGNEQFF. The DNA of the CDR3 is TGTGCCACAGAACCCCCGGGGGGCAATGAGCAGTTCTTC.

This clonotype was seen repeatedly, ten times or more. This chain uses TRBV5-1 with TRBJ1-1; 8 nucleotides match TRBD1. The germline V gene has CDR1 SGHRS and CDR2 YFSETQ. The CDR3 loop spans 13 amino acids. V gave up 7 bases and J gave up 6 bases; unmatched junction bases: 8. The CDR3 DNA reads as TGCGCCAGCGTCCGGGACAGGAGCTCTGAAGCTTTCTTT. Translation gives CASVRDRSSEAFF.

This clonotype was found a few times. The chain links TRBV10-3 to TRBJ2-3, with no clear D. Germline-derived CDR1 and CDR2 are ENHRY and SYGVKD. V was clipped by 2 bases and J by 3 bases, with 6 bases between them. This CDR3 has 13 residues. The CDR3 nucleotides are TGTGCCATCAGTGAGCGCCTGACAGATACGCAGTATTTT. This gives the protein CAISERLTDTQYF.

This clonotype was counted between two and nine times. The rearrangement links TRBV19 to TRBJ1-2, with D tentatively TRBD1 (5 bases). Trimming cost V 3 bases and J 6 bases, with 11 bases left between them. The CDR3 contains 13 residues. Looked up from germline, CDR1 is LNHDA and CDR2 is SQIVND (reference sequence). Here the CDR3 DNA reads TGTGCCAGTAGTATTTGGCAACAGGATGGCTACACCTTC. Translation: CASSIWQQDGYTF.

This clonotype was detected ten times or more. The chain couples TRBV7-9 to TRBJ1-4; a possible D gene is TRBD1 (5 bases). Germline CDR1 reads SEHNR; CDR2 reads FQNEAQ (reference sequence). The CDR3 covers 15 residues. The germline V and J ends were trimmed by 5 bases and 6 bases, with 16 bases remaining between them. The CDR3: CASSKPAWGDEKLFF. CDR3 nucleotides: TGTGCCAGCAGCAAACCCGCTTGGGGGGATGAAAAACTGTTTTTT.

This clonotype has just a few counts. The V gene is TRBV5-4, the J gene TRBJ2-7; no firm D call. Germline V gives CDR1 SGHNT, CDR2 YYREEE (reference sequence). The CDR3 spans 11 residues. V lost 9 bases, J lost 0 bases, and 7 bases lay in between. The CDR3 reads CATTDSYEQYF. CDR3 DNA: TGTGCCACCACGGACTCCTACGAGCAGTACTTC.

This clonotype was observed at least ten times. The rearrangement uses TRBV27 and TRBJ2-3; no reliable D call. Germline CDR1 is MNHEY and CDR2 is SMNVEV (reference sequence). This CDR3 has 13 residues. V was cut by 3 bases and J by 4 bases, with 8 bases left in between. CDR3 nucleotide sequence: TGTGCCAGCAGTTTGTCTTGGGCAGATACGCAGTATTTT. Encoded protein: CASSLSWADTQYF.

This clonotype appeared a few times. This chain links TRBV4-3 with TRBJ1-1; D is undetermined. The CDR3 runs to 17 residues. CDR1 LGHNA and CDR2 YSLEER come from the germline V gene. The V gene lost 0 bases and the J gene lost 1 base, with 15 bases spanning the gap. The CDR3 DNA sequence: TGCGCCAGCAGCCAAGATGCTTTTAGGCGGGAGAACACTGAAGCTTTCTTT. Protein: CASSQDAFRRENTEAFF.

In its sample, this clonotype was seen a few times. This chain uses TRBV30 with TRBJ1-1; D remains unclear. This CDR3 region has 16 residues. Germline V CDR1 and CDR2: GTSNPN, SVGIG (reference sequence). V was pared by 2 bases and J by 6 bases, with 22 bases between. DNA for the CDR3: TGTGCCTGGAGTAATGGCGCGGGGAGGGTCGTGGCTGAAGCTTTCTTT. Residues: CAWSNGAGRVVAEAFF.

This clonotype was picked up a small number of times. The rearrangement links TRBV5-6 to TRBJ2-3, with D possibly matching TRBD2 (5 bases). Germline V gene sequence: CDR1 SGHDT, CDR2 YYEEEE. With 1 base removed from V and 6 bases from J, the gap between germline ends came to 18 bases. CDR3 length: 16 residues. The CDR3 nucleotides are TGTGCCAGCAGCTTGAGAGTTATGGGGTGGAGGGATACGCAGTATTTT. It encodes CASSLRVMGWRDTQYF.

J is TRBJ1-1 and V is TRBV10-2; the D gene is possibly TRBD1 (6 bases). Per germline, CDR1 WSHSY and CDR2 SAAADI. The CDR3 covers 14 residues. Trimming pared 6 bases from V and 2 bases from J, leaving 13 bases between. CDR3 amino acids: CASRTTGFNTEAFF. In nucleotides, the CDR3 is TGCGCCAGCAGGACCACAGGGTTTAACACTGAAGCTTTCTTT.

This CDR3 reads CASSSAGLAASYEQYV. The CDR3 nucleotides read TGTGCCAGCAGTTCCGCCGGACTAGCGGCCTCCTACGAGCAGTACGTC. V usage is TRBV28 and J usage is TRBJ2-7; 10 bases align to TRBD2. Germline lookup yields CDR1 MDHEN and CDR2 SYDVKM. V lost 4 bases to trimming and J lost 0 bases; unmatched junction nucleotides: 6. The CDR3 extends over 16 amino acids.

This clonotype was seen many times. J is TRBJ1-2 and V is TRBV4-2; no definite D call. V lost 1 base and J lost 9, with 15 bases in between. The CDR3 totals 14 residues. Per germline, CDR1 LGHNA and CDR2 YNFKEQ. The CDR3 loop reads CASSQAGSGGSYTF. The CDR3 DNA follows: TGTGCCAGCAGCCAAGCTGGGAGTGGTGGTAGCTACACCTTC.

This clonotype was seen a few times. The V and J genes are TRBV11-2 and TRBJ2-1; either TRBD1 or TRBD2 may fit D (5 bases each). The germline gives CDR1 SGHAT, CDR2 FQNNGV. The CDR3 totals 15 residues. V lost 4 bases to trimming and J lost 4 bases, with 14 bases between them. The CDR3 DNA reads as TGTGCCAGCAGCTCCATATCGAGGGGATACAATGAGCAGTTCTTC. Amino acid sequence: CASSSISRGYNEQFF.

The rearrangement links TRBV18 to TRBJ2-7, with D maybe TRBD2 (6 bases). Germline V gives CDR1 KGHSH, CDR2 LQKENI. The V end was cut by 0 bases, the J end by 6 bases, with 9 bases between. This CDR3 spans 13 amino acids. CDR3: CASSPPGTPEQYF. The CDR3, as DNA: TGTGCCAGCTCACCACCCGGGACTCCCGAGCAGTACTTC.

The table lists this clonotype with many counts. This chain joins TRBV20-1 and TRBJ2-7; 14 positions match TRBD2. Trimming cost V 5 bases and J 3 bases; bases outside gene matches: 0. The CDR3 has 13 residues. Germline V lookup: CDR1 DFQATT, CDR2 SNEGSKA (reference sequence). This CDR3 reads CSAGTSGGYEQYF. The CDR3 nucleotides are TGCAGTGCTGGGACTAGCGGGGGCTACGAGCAGTACTTC.

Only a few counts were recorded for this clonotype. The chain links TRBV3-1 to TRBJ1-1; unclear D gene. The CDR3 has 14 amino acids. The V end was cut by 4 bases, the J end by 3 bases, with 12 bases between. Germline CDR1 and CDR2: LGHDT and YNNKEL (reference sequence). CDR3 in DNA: TGTGCCAGCAGCCCCTCAATATCAGACACTGAAGCTTTCTTT. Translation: CASSPSISDTEAFF.

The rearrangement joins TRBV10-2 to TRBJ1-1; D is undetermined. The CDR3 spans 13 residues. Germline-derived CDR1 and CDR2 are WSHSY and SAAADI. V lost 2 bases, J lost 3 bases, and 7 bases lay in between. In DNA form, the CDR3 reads TGCGCCAGCAGTGAGAATGGGGACACTGAAGCTTTCTTT. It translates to CASSENGDTEAFF.

In DNA form, the CDR3 reads TGTGCCAGCAGCTTGCTAGCGGGGGATCACAATGAGCAGTTCTTC. This sequence encodes CASSLLAGDHNEQFF. The chain uses TRBV5-5 and TRBJ2-1; 10 bases map to TRBD2. V trimming: 1 base; J trimming: 5 bases; junction bases outside the gene matches: 3. Germline-derived CDR1 and CDR2 are SGHKS and YYEKEE (reference sequence). CDR3 length: 15 residues.

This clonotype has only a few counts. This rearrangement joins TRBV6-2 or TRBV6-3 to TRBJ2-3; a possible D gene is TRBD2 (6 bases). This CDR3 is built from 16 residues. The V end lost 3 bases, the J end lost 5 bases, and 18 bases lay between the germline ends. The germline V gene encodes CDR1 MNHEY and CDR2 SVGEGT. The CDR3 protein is CASSYWLAPMQDTQYF. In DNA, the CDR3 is TGTGCCAGCAGTTATTGGCTAGCGCCTATGCAAGATACGCAGTATTTT.

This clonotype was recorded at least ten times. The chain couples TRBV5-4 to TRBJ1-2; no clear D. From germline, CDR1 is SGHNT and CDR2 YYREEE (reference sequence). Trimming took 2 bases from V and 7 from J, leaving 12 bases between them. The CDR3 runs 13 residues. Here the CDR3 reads CASSLLAGGGYTF. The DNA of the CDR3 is TGTGCCAGCAGCTTACTCGCAGGCGGTGGCTACACCTTC.

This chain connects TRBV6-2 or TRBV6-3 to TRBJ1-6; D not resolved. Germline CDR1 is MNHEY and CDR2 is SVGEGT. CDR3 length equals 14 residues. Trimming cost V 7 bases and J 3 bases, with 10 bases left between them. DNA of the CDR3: TGTGCCAGCACCAAGACTGACTATAATTCACCCCTCCACTTT. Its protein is CASTKTDYNSPLHF.

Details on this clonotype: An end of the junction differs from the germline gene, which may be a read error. CDR3 sequence reads: CASSLDPGQGNQRQLF. The DNA for the CDR3 is TGTGCCAGCAGCTTAGATCCGGGACAGGGCAATCAGCGCCAGCTTTTT. The V gene is TRBV7-8, the J gene TRBJ1-5, with 9 bases that match TRBD1. The V gene's germline CDR1 is SGHVS and CDR2 FQNEAQ. This CDR3 region has 16 residues.

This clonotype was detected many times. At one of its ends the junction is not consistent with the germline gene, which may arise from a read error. The CDR3 protein is CSARGGLTNEQFF. The CDR3 DNA is TGCAGTGCGAGAGGGGGACTCACTAATGAGCAGTTCTTC. The J gene is TRBJ2-1, the V gene TRBV20-1; D tentatively reads TRBD1 or TRBD2 (6 bases each). CDR3 size: 13 residues. In germline, CDR1 is DFQATT, CDR2 SNEGSKA (reference sequence).

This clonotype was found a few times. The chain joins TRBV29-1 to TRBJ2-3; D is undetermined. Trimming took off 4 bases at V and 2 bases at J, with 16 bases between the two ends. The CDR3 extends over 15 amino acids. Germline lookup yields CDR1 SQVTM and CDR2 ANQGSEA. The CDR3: CSVVILRTSTDTQYF. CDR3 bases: TGCAGCGTTGTTATATTAAGGACCTCCACAGATACGCAGTATTTT.

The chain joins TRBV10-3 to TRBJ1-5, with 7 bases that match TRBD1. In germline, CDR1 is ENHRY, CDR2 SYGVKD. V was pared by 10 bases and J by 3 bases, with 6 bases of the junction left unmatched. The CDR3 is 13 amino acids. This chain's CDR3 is CATKGQHNQPQHF. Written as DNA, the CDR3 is TGTGCCACCAAGGGACAGCACAATCAGCCCCAGCATTTT.